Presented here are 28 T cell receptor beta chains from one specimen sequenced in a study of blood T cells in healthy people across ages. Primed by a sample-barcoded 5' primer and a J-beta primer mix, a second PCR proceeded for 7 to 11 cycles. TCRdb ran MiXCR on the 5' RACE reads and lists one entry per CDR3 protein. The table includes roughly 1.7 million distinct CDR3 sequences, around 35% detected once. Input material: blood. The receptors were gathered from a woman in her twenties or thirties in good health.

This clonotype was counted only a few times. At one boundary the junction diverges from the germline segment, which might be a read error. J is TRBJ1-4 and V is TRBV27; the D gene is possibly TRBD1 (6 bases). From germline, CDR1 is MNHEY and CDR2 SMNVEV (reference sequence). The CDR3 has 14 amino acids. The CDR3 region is CTSSTTGHGEKLFF. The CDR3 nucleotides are TGTACCAGCAGTACCACAGGGCATGGCGAAAAACTGTTTTTT.

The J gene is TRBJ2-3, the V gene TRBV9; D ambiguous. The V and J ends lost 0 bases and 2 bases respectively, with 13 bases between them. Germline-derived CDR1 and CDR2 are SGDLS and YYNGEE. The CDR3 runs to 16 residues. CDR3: CASSVDLPTVTDTQYF. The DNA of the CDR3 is TGTGCCAGCAGCGTAGATTTACCGACGGTCACAGATACGCAGTATTTT.

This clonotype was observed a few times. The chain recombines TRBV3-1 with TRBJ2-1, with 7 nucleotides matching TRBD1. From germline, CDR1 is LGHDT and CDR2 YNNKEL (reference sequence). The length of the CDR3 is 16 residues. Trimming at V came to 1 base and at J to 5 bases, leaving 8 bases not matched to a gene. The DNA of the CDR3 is TGTGCCAGCAGCCAAGCCGACAGGGACATCCACAATGAGCAGTTCTTC. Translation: CASSQADRDIHNEQFF.

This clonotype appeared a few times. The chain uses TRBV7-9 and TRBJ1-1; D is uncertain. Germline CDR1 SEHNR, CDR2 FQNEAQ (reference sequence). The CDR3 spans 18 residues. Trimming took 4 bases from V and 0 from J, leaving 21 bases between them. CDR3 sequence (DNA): TGTGCCAGCAGCTCTACCATACTCTCCCGGGCGGTGAACACTGAAGCTTTCTTT. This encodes CASSSTILSRAVNTEAFF.

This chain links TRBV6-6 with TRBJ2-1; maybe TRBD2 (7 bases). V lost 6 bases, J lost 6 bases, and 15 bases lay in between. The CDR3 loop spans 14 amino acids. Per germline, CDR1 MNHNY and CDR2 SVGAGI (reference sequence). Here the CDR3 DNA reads TGTGCCAGCAGGTATCGGGGGGCGATCAATGAGCAGTTCTTC. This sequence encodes CASRYRGAINEQFF.

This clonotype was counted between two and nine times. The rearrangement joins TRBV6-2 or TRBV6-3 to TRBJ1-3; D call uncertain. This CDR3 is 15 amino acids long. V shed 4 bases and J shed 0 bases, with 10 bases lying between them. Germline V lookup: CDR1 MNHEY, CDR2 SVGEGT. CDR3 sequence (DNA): TGTGCCAGCAGTTTTGACGGAAGCTCTGGAAACACCATATATTTT. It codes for CASSFDGSSGNTIYF.

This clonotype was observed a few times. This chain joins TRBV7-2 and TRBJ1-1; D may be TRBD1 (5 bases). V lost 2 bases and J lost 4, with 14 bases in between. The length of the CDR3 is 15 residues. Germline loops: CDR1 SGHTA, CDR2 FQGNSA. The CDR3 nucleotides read TGTGCCAGCAGCTTAACGTCCGGGACGCGCACTGAAGCTTTCTTT. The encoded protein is CASSLTSGTRTEAFF.

Here the CDR3 DNA reads TGCAGTGCTAGAGACCCAGGGATAATCTCCTACGAGCAGTACTTC. It specifies CSARDPGIISYEQYF. The V and J genes are TRBV20-1 and TRBJ2-7; D is perhaps TRBD1 (5 bases). Looked up from germline, CDR1 is DFQATT and CDR2 is SNEGSKA (reference sequence). V was cut by 0 bases and J by 0 bases, with 12 bases left in between. The CDR3 is 15 amino acids.

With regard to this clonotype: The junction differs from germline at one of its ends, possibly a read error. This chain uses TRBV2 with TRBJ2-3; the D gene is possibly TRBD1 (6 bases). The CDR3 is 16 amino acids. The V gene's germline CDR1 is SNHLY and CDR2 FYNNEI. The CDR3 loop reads CASSGQGWDSTDMQYF. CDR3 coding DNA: TGTGCCAGCAGTGGCCAGGGGTGGGATAGCACAGATATGCAGTATTTT.

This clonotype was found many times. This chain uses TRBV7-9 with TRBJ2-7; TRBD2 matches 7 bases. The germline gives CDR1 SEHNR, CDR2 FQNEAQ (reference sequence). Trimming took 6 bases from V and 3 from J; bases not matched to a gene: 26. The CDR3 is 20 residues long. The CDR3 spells CASSYIGTFGGSQVDYEQYF. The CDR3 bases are TGTGCCAGCAGTTACATCGGGACCTTCGGCGGGAGCCAGGTGGACTACGAGCAGTACTTC.

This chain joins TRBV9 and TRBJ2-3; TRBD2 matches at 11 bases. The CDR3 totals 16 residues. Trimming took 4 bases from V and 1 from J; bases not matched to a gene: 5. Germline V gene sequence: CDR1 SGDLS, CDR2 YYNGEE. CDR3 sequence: CASSPKTSGGTDTQYF. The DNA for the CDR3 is TGTGCCAGCAGCCCAAAGACTAGCGGGGGCACAGATACGCAGTATTTT.

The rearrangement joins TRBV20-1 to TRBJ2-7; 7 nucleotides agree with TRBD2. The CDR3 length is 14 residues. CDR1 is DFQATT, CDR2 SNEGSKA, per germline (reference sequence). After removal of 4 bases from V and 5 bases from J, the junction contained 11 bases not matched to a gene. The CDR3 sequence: CSAKVGGPYNEQYF. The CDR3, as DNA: TGCAGTGCTAAAGTGGGAGGGCCCTACAACGAGCAGTACTTC.

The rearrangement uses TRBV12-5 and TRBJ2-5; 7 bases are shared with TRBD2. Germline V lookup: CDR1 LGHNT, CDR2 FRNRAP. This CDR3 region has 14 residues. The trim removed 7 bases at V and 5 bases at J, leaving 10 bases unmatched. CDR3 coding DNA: TGTGCTAGTGCCCGGGGAGGGTCCGAGGAGACCCAGTACTTC. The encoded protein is CASARGGSEETQYF.

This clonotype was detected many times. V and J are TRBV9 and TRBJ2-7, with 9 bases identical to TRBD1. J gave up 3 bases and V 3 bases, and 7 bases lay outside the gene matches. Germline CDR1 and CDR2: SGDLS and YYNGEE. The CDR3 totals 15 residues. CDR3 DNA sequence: TGTGCCAGCAGCGGGGACAGGGAAGGCGACTACGAGCAGTACTTC. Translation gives CASSGDREGDYEQYF.

CDR3: CASSLPPSGRQLGEQFF. CDR3 nucleotide sequence: TGTGCCAGCAGTCTCCCACCTAGCGGGAGACAGTTGGGTGAGCAGTTCTTC. The J gene is TRBJ2-1, the V gene TRBV12-3 or TRBV12-4; 10 nucleotides line up with TRBD2. The V segment lost 5 bases and the J segment 9 bases; nucleotides outside the gene matches: 16. This CDR3 has 17 residues.

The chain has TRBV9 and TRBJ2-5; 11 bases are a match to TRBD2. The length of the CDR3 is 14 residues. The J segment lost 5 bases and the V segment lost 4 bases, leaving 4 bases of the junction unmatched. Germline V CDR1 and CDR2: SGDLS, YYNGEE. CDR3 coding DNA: TGTGCCAGCAGCATTAGCGGGGGGGCGGAGACCCAGTACTTC. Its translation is CASSISGGAETQYF. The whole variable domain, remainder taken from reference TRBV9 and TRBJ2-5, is DSGVTQTPKHLITATGQRVTLRCSPRSGDLSVYWYQQSLDQGLQFLIQYYNGEERAKGNILERFSAQQFPDLHSELNLSSLELGDSALYFCASSISGGAETQYFGPGTRLLVL.

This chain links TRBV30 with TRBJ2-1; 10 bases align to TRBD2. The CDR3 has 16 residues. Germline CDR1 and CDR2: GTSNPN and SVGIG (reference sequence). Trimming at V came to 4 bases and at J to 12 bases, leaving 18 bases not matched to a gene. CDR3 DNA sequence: TGTGCCTGGACAGGTTTGGGGCTAGCGGGAGAAGGGGGGCAGTTCTTC. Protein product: CAWTGLGLAGEGGQFF.

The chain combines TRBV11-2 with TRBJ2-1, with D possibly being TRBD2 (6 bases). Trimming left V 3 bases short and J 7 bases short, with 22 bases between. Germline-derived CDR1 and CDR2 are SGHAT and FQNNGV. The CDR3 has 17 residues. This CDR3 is CASSFGVSGVIVNEQFF. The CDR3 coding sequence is TGTGCCAGCAGCTTCGGTGTCTCGGGGGTTATAGTAAATGAGCAGTTCTTC.

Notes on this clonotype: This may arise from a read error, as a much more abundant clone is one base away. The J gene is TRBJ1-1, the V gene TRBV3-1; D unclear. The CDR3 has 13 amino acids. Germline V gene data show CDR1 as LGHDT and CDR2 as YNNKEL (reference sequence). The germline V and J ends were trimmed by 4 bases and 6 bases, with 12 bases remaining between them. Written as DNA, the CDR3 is TGTGCCAGCAGCCTGACCCGGGGTGCTGAAGCTTTCTTT. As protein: CASSLTRGAEAFF.

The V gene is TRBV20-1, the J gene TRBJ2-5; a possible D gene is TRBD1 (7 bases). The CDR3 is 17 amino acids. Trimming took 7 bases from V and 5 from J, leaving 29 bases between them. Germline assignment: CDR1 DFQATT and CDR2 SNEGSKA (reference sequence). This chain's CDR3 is CSVVTGTQGGVFETQYF. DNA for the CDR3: TGCAGTGTCGTCACCGGGACCCAGGGGGGTGTGTTCGAGACCCAGTACTTC.

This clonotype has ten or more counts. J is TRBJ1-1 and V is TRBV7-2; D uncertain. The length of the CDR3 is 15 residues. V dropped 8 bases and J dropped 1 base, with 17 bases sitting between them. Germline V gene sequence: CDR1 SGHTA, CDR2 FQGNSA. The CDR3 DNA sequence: TGTGCCAGCCCGGGCCAACTGGGTAGGAACACTGAAGCTTTCTTT. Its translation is CASPGQLGRNTEAFF.

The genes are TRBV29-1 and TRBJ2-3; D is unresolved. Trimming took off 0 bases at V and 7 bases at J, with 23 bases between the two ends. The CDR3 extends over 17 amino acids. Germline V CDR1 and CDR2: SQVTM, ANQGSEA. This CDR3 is CSVEDPPAQRPPYTQYF. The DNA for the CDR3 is TGCAGCGTTGAAGATCCCCCGGCCCAGAGGCCCCCTTATACGCAGTATTTT.

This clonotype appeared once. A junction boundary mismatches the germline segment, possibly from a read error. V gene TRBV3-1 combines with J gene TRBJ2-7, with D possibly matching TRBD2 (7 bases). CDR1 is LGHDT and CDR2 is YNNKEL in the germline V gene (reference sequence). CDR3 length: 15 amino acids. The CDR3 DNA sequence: TGTGCCGGCAGCCATGAGGGGGGGGACTACTACGAGCAGTACTTC. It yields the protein CAGSHEGGDYYEQYF.

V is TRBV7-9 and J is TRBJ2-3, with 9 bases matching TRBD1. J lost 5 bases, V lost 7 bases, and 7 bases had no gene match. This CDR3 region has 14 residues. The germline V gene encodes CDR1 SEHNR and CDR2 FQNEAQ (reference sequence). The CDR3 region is CASTQDRGIDTQYF. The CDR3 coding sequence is TGTGCCAGCACCCAAGACAGGGGGATAGATACGCAGTATTTT. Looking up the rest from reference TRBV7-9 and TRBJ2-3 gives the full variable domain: DTGVSQNPRHKITKRGQNVTFRCDPISEHNRLYWYRQTLGQGPEFLTYFQNEAQLEKSRLLSDRFSAERPKGSFSTLEIQRTEQGDSAMYLCASTQDRGIDTQYFGPGTRLTVL.

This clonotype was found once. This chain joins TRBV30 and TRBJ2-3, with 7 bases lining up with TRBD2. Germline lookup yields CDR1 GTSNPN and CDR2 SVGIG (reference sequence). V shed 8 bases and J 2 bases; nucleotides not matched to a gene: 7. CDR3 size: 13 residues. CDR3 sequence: CAGGGVNTDTQYF. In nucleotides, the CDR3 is TGTGCCGGGGGGGGGGTTAACACAGATACGCAGTATTTT.

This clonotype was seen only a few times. CDR3 coding DNA: TGCAGCGCTGTGGGATCTGCTAATGAAAAACTGTTTTTT. This codes for CSAVGSANEKLFF. This rearrangement joins TRBV29-1 to TRBJ1-4, with no clear D. This CDR3 region has 13 residues. Looked up from germline, CDR1 is SQVTM and CDR2 is ANQGSEA. Trimming left V 7 bases short and J 3 bases short, with 12 bases between.

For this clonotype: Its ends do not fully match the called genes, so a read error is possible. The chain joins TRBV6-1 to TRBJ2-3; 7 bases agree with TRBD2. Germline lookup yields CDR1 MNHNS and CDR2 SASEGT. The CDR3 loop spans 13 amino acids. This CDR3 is CACSEAAQRDRYF. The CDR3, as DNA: TGTGCCTGCAGTGAAGCTGCCCAGCGGGACCGGTATTTT.

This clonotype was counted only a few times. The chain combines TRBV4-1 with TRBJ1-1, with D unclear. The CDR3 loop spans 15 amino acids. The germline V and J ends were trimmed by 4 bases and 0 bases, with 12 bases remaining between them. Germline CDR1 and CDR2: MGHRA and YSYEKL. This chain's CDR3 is CASSPTSGVNTEAFF. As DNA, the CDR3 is TGCGCCAGCAGCCCAACGAGCGGCGTGAACACTGAAGCTTTCTTT.